This TCR beta chain is drawn from a study of technical replicates of blood from a few donors. This clone occurred once. Libraries were prepared by immunoSEQ multiplex PCR; TCRdb keeps only in-frame clonotypes and omits some of them. The table lists over 60,000 clones, approximately 93% of them singletons, with 0.2% to 0.3% in the top ten. The ends lost 1 base at V and 4 bases at J; junction bases unmatched: 11. Looked up from germline, CDR1 is SGHTA and CDR2 is FQGTGA. There are 17 residues in the CDR3. The V gene is TRBV7-3, the J gene TRBJ2-5; TRBD1 agrees at 8 bases. The receptor's source is a human donor in good health. Sequencing input: T cells isolated from PBMCs. CDR3 amino acids: CASSLKGGQGYLETQYF. The CDR3 region has the DNA TGTGCCAGCAGCTTAAAGGGTGGACAGGGCTATTTAGAGACCCAGTACTTC.